This T cell receptor beta chain was found in a study of T-cell reconstitution after alpha-beta-depleted transplantation in children. Unique molecular identifiers were incorporated during preparation of the TCRbeta library. MiXCR, run by TCRdb on the PCR reads, gives a single entry per CDR3 protein. The top ten clones hold 2% to 3% of a sample with 500,000 to 600,000 distinct CDR3 sequences, 32% of them seen once. Trimming cost V 5 bases and J 2 bases; bases outside gene matches: 9. The V gene's germline CDR1 is MNHNS and CDR2 SASEGT. The CDR3 contains 16 residues. The gene calls are TRBV6-1 and TRBJ1-5; 7 positions agree with TRBD1. The sample consisted of PBMCs from the stem cell graft donor, taken from the stem cell graft. This clonotype originated in a human donor who donated a stem cell graft to a child with aplastic anemia. The CDR3 here is CASSPQNRGGNQPQHF. CDR3 nucleotide sequence: TGTGCCAGCAGTCCACAAAACAGGGGAGGCAATCAGCCCCAGCATTTT.